This entry lists 16 T cell receptor beta chains sequenced from one sample in a study of blood T cell repertoires in COVID-19. Only in-frame clones appear in the TCRdb table, and some are missing; sequencing was by immunoSEQ multiplex PCR. The top ten hold approximately 2% of the sample, which has some 300,000 clones, roughly 91% seen once. The specimen was peripheral blood. The receptors stem from a woman aged 25 to 39 with COVID-19, enrolled during active disease.

The rearrangement links TRBV19 to TRBJ1-5, with TRBD1 matching 7 bases. Trimming removed 3 bases from V and 7 bases from J; junction bases left unmatched: 6. The CDR3 contains 14 residues. Germline CDR1 LNHDA, CDR2 SQIVND (reference sequence). Here the CDR3 DNA reads TGTGCCAGTAGTATGCTAACAGGGGTCCAGCCCCAGCATTTT. Residues: CASSMLTGVQPQHF. Full variable domain (outside the CDR3, taken from reference TRBV19 and TRBJ1-5): DGGITQSPKYLFRKEGQNVTLSCEQNLNHDAMYWYRQDPGQGLRLIYYSQIVNDFQKGDIAEGYSVSREKKESFPLTVTSAQKNPTAFYLCASSMLTGVQPQHFGDGTRLSIL.

The rearrangement joins TRBV7-3 to TRBJ2-2; 7 nucleotides agree with TRBD1. Germline CDR1 SGHTA, CDR2 FQGTGA. There are 15 residues in the CDR3. With V trimmed by 2 bases and J by 4 bases, 4 bases remained unmatched. CDR3 bases: TGTGCCAGCAGCTTAGGGACAGTAGGCACCGGGGAGCTGTTTTTT. This codes for CASSLGTVGTGELFF.

J is TRBJ2-7 and V is TRBV21-1; the tabulated D call, TRBD1, remains unverified against the DNA. TRBV21-1 has pseudogene status. The CDR3 runs to 16 residues. The CDR3 sequence is CASQQRSGTGFYEQYV. DNA of the CDR3: TGTGCCAGTCAGCAGCGTTCCGGGACAGGGTTCTACGAGCAGTACGTC.

This clone was detected once. The V gene is TRBV7-2, the J gene TRBJ2-1; D might be TRBD2 (5 bases). Looked up from germline, CDR1 is SGHTA and CDR2 is FQGNSA. The CDR3 is 16 amino acids. V lost 5 bases, J lost 1 base, and 15 bases lay in between. The CDR3, as DNA: TGTGCCAGCAGCCCCCAGGTCGGGGTTTCCTACAATGAGCAGTTCTTC. Translated, it gives CASSPQVGVSYNEQFF.

The gene calls are TRBV6-6 and TRBJ1-1, with TRBD1 as a possible D gene (5 bases). V was shortened by 5 bases and J by 4 bases, with 14 bases between the two germline ends. CDR1 and CDR2 (germline): MNHNY, SVGAGI (reference sequence). The CDR3 extends over 14 amino acids. The CDR3 region has the DNA TGTGCCAGCAGTAAAAAGATGGGGGGCACTGAAGCTTTCTTT. It codes for CASSKKMGGTEAFF.

This clone has only one observation. The rearrangement joins TRBV28 to TRBJ1-5; 10 bases align to TRBD1. Trimming took 4 bases from V and 5 from J; bases not matched to a gene: 11. This CDR3 is 17 amino acids long. The germline V gene encodes CDR1 MDHEN and CDR2 SYDVKM. DNA of the CDR3: TGTGCCAGCAGTTCCCCCGGGACAGGGGACCTCCATCAGCCCCAGCATTTT. Its translation is CASSSPGTGDLHQPQHF.

J is TRBJ1-1 and V is TRBV6-6, with unresolved D. CDR1 MNHNY and CDR2 SVGAGI come from the germline V gene (reference sequence). CDR3 size: 15 residues. V lost 6 bases and J lost 1, with 15 bases in between. The CDR3 DNA sequence: TGTGCCAGCAGGGAGGCGACTGGTGGGAACACTGAAGCTTTCTTT. It yields the protein CASREATGGNTEAFF.

A single count supports this clone. This chain links TRBV9 with TRBJ1-6; tentative D call: TRBD1 (5 bases). The CDR3 is 14 residues long. The V end was cut by 2 bases, the J end by 4 bases, with 7 bases between. Germline V lookup: CDR1 SGDLS, CDR2 YYNGEE. The CDR3 is CASSVRQYNSPLHF. CDR3 nucleotide sequence: TGTGCCAGCAGCGTGAGACAGTATAATTCACCCCTCCACTTT.

The rearrangement uses TRBV19 and TRBJ1-5; D call uncertain. CDR1 and CDR2 (germline): LNHDA, SQIVND (reference sequence). The CDR3 is 14 residues long. V was shortened by 3 bases and J by 3 bases, with 9 bases between the two germline ends. In DNA, the CDR3 is TGTGCCAGTAGTATCGATAGTTTCAATCAGCCCCAGCATTTT. Encoded protein: CASSIDSFNQPQHF.

CDR3 sequence reads: CAIKVPRGAKHQETQYF. CDR3 coding DNA: TGTGCCATCAAGGTTCCGCGGGGGGCTAAACACCAAGAGACCCAGTACTTC. The chain employs TRBV10-3 and TRBJ2-5; 8 nucleotides match TRBD2. The CDR3 runs 17 residues. V was pared by 7 bases and J by 0 bases, with 13 bases of the junction left unmatched. Looked up from germline, CDR1 is ENHRY and CDR2 is SYGVKD.

The J gene is TRBJ2-1, the V gene TRBV11-2, with a possible D match to TRBD2 (5 bases). The germline V gene encodes CDR1 SGHAT and CDR2 FQNNGV. The CDR3 has 12 amino acids. V lost 3 bases and J lost 10, with 10 bases in between. The CDR3 region is CASSFPSGEQFF. The CDR3 DNA sequence: TGTGCCAGCAGCTTCCCGTCGGGGGAGCAGTTCTTC.

The chain joins TRBV19 to TRBJ2-3; tentative D call: TRBD1 (5 bases). Trimming took 6 bases from V and 4 from J, leaving 20 bases between them. CDR1 LNHDA and CDR2 SQIVND come from the germline V gene (reference sequence). CDR3 length: 16 amino acids. The CDR3: CASRTWGTPGSDTQYF. The CDR3 DNA sequence: TGTGCCAGTAGGACCTGGGGCACTCCCGGGTCAGATACGCAGTATTTT.

Only one count was recorded for this clone. The chain uses TRBV7-2 and TRBJ1-3; D unresolved. Germline loops: CDR1 SGHTA, CDR2 FQGNSA. The CDR3 is 16 residues long. Trimming took 2 bases from V and 2 from J, leaving 13 bases between them. CDR3 DNA: TGTGCCAGCAGCTTACGTCCGGGTTTGGCTGGAAACACCATATATTTT. Residues: CASSLRPGLAGNTIYF.

The rearrangement uses TRBV2 and TRBJ1-2, with TRBD1 as a possible D gene (5 bases). V gave up 2 bases and J gave up 4 bases, with 11 bases separating them. CDR3 length: 14 amino acids. Germline V gene data show CDR1 as SNHLY and CDR2 as FYNNEI. CDR3 DNA sequence: TGTGCCAGCAGTGAACAGCGACAGTCCTATGGCTACACCTTC. Translated, it gives CASSEQRQSYGYTF.

The chain carries TRBV2 and TRBJ1-5; D unclear. The V gene lost 4 bases and the J gene lost 4 bases, with 5 bases spanning the gap. Germline V gene sequence: CDR1 SNHLY, CDR2 FYNNEI. The CDR3 loop spans 12 amino acids. CDR3 in amino acids: CASSAGNQPQHF. CDR3 coding DNA: TGTGCCAGCAGTGCAGGAAATCAGCCCCAGCATTTT.

This chain joins TRBV27 and TRBJ1-6; D ambiguous. V lost 8 bases to trimming and J lost 6 bases, with 11 bases between them. The CDR3 extends over 13 amino acids. Germline CDR1 reads MNHEY; CDR2 reads SMNVEV (reference sequence). CDR3 DNA: TGTGCCAGCGGCGGGTGGAGTAATTCACCCCTCCACTTT. This gives the protein CASGGWSNSPLHF.